The clone carrying this T cell receptor (beta chain) came up many times. This specimen comes from a study of read filtering for tumor transcriptome and immune sequencing. From approximately 400 ng of RNA, a library with molecular barcoded alpha/delta and beta/gamma adaptors was made. TCRdb used MiXCR to reprocess the reads, holding one entry per CDR3 protein. Of tens of thousands of distinct CDR3 sequences listed, under 25% are singletons. V gave up 2 bases and J gave up 5 bases; unmatched junction bases: 4. In germline, CDR1 is SGHRS, CDR2 YFSETQ. The CDR3 length is 14 residues. This clonotype originated in a donor at least 40 years old with multiple myeloma. The chain employs TRBV5-1 and TRBJ2-5, with TRBD1 matching over 9 bases. Sequencing input: a population of CD138-negative cells sorted from bone marrow. The CDR3 sequence: CASSFGQGRETQYF. The CDR3 DNA sequence: TGCGCCAGCAGCTTTGGACAGGGGAGGGAGACCCAGTACTTC.